This is a list of T cell receptor beta chains from one sample in a study of cytotoxic CD8 clonotypes in ibrutinib-treated CLL. The data were produced by immunoSEQ multiplex PCR, yet TCRdb's version contains in-frame clones alone and is incomplete. The sample includes 100,000 to 150,000 clones, around 85% of them seen just once. Sequenced here: PBMCs, sampled after 24 months of ibrutinib treatment. The receptor set was obtained from a human donor with chronic lymphocytic leukemia. Both conserved end residues are part of each CDR3. D genes are given only for firm matches.

v_call,j_call,d_call,cdr3_aa
TRBV28,TRBJ1-2,TRBD1,CASTRTGQYYGYTF
TRBV4-3,TRBJ2-7,TRBD1,CASSQEGQGRYEQYF
TRBV25-1,TRBJ2-7,NA,CASSEPLTGRVDF
TRBV21-1,TRBJ2-5,NA,CASSARQGVETQYF
TRBV11-3,TRBJ2-2,NA,CASSSPATGELFF
TRBV28,TRBJ2-7,NA,CASSLEVTGVNYEQYF
TRBV19,TRBJ2-7,NA,CASSIAGVGSYEQYF
TRBV28,TRBJ1-2,NA,CASSLGGRNLGHGYTF
TRBV5-1,TRBJ2-7,NA,CASSLDSGLDEQYF
TRBV2,TRBJ1-2,NA,CASEESGRQRGYTF
TRBV18,TRBJ1-2,NA,CASSPLAGPGYTF
TRBV4-2,TRBJ1-2,TRBD1,CASSQEMVGQGLRLVYGYTF
TRBV27,TRBJ2-1,NA,CASSPTTPNLYNEQFF
TRBV19,TRBJ2-7,NA,CASSISAAQGSYEQYF
TRBV15,TRBJ2-5,NA,CATSRAPQETQYF
TRBV5-4,TRBJ2-7,TRBD1,CASSLGGQGSYEQYF
TRBV10-3,TRBJ1-2,TRBD1,CAISEGTGALNGYTF
TRBV6-5,TRBJ2-2,TRBD2,CASRGLAKNTGELFF
TRBV7-3,TRBJ1-5,TRBD1,CASSPTGGNQPQHF
TRBV6-1,TRBJ2-7,TRBD2,CASSGGGFTEQYF
TRBV28,TRBJ1-2,NA,CASSLYTGLYGYTF
TRBV5-1,TRBJ1-5,NA,CASSLEGGRANQPQHF
TRBV15,TRBJ2-3,TRBD2,CATSRGSGSTDTQYF
TRBV10-3,TRBJ2-3,TRBD2,CAISALAGAGTDTQYF
TRBV28,TRBJ2-1,TRBD1,CASRKQGTNEQFF
TRBV29-1,TRBJ1-2,NA,CSVEGTAYGYTF
TRBV19,TRBJ2-1,NA,CASSERTFNEQFF
TRBV2,TRBJ1-1,NA,CASSERAPTGGF
TRBV7-2,TRBJ2-7,TRBD1,CASSPGDRAYEQYF